What follows is one T cell receptor beta chain and its context. V lost 5 bases and J 4 bases, leaving 21 bases between the germline ends. The CDR3 consists of 16 residues. Germline CDR1 GTSNPN, CDR2 SVGIG (reference sequence). The data were produced by immunoSEQ multiplex PCR, yet TCRdb's version contains in-frame clones alone and is incomplete. The data hold about 72,000 clones, with about 90% observed a single time. This sample is drawn from a study of OX40 agonist ivuxolimab in advanced cancers. Material: CD4+ or CD8+ T cells sorted from blood, obtained in a trial of the OX40 agonist ivuxolimab. The chain is built from TRBV30 and TRBJ2-1; D may be TRBD1 (5 bases). The sequence derives from an adult with an advanced solid tumor such as melanoma, head and neck, liver or kidney cancer. The CDR3 loop reads CAWGDFRQGSYNEQFF. As DNA, the CDR3 is TGTGCCTGGGGGGATTTTCGGCAGGGCTCTTACAATGAGCAGTTCTTC.